This paragraph reports one TCR beta chain. Recruits, aged about 18 to 100 years, lived in roughly 22 US areas. Each exposed participant met a COVID-19 case in the 2 weeks preceding study entry. This record comes from a study of blood T cell repertoires in COVID-19. Study context: Sites across the United States, Italy and Spain contributed samples from acute and convalescent COVID-19.

Germline-derived CDR1 and CDR2 are LNHDA and SQIVND (reference sequence). With 5 bases clipped from V and 5 bases from J, the junction kept 13 bases outside the gene matches. This CDR3 has 18 residues. In the study's own analysis: Reference gene primer amplification in the assay estimated nucleated cell counts. Clones were read by immunoSEQ multiplex PCR, and TCRdb kept only the in-frame ones, dropping some. V and J calls and clone size are copied from that table; D and trimming were computed from the DNA. The sample has fewer than 250,000 clones, 83% seen once. The chain uses TRBV19 and TRBJ2-5; 14 bases match TRBD2. The sequencing input was PBMCs or T cells enriched from blood (not recorded which). This TCR was sampled from a middle-aged woman who had been exposed to COVID-19. CDR3 sequence reads: CASSLRGLAGGRGETQYF. Here the CDR3 DNA reads TGTGCCAGTAGTCTCCGAGGACTAGCGGGGGGACGGGGGGAGACCCAGTACTTC.